This record covers a single T cell receptor beta chain. The antigen is undetermined. Original processing methods: After removing out-of-frame reads, approximately 2.2 million distinct TCRbeta sequences remained. Sequenced by immunoSEQ multiplex PCR; TCRdb stores in-frame clones only, minus some. V, J and clone size derive from that table, while D and trimming were established from the DNA sequence. This table has under 75,000 clones, over 60% appearing once. The data are from a study of memory CD4+ T cells and cytomegalovirus serostatus. Study information: Healthy Belgian adult donors included roughly nine CMV-positive and some 23 CMV-negative people.

Study conclusions and caveats: Each of approximately 73 CMV-associated TCRbeta sequences occurred in one to five individuals.

Germline V gene data show CDR1 as SGHRS and CDR2 as YFSETQ. V shed 4 bases and J 5 bases; nucleotides not matched to a gene: 4. CDR3 size: 13 residues. Single viable CD3+CD4+CD8-CD45RO+ cells were sorted as the memory CD4+ T cells. Serostatus was set by detecting CMV pp150, pp28, p38, p52 IgG. The sequence was obtained from an adult in good health and CMV-seronegative. Some clones in this sample may be carry-over from other donors' samples. Input material: memory CD4+ T cells from blood. This rearrangement joins TRBV5-1 to TRBJ2-7, with TRBD2 matching over 9 bases. The CDR3 region is CASSAGGGNEQYF. The CDR3 DNA follows: TGCGCCAGCAGCGCGGGAGGGGGCAACGAGCAGTACTTC.